Following are 2 T cell receptor beta chains from one sample sequenced in a study of blood T cell repertoires in COVID-19. Assay: immunoSEQ multiplex PCR; the TCRdb copy retains only in-frame clones and omits some. The sample lists nearly 200,000 clones; nearly 90% were seen once. The sample consisted of peripheral blood. The receptors originated from a woman in her thirties or forties who had recovered from COVID-19.

The J gene is TRBJ2-6, the V gene TRBV12-5; 8 bases agree with TRBD1. There are 19 residues in the CDR3. Germline CDR1 is LGHNT and CDR2 is FRNRAP. Trimming removed 3 bases from V and 0 bases from J; junction bases left unmatched: 10. CDR3 sequence (DNA): TGTGCTAGTGGTTTTCAGGTCGGGACAGGCCACTCTGGGGCCAACGTCCTGACTTTC. The encoded protein is CASGFQVGTGHSGANVLTF.

Only one count was recorded for this clone. The J gene is TRBJ2-2, the V gene TRBV2, with D perhaps matching TRBD1 (5 bases). Trimming took 7 bases from V and 4 from J, leaving 16 bases between them. The CDR3 covers 15 residues. The germline V gene has CDR1 SNHLY and CDR2 FYNNEI. The CDR3 loop is CASKSQGLGTGELFF. The CDR3 bases are TGTGCCAGCAAGTCTCAGGGCCTTGGCACCGGGGAGCTGTTTTTT.